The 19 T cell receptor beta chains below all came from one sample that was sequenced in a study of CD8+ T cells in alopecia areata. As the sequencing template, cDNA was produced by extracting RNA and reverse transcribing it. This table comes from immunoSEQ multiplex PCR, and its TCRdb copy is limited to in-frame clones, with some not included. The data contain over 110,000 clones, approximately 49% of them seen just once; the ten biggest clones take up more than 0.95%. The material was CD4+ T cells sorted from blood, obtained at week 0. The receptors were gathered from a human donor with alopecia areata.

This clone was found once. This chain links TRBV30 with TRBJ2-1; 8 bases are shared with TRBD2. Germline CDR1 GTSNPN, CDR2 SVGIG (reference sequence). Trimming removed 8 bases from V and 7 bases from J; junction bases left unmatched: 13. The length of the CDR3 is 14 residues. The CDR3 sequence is CARRRTSWWNEQFF. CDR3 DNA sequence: TGTGCCCGCCGCCGGACTAGCTGGTGGAATGAGCAGTTCTTC.

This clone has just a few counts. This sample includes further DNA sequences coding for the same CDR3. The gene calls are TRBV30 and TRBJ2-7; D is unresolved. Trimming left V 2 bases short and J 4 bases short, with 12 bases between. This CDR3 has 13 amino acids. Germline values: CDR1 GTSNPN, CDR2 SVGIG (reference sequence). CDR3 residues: CAWSRRGPYEQYF. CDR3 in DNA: TGTGCCTGGAGTCGGAGAGGTCCTTACGAGCAGTACTTC.

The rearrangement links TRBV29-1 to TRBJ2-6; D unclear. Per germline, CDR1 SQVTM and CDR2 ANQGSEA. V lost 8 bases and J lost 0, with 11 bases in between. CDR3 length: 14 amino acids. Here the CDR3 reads CSFRSGSGANVLTF. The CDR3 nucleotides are TGCAGCTTCCGAAGTGGCTCTGGGGCCAACGTCCTGACTTTC.

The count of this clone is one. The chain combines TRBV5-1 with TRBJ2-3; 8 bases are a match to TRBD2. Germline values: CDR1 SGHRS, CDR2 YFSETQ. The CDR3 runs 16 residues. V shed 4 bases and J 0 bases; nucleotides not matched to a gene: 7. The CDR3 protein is CASSVLAGTSTDTQYF. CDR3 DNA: TGCGCCAGCAGCGTCTTAGCGGGAACTAGCACAGATACGCAGTATTTT.

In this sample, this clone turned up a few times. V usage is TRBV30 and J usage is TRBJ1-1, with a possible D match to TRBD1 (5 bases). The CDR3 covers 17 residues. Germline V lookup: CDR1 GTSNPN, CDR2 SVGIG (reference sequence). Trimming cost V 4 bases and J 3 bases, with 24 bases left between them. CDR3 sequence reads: CAWTITSRDPKDTEAFF. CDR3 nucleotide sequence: TGTGCCTGGACGATAACATCGCGGGACCCCAAAGACACTGAAGCTTTCTTT.

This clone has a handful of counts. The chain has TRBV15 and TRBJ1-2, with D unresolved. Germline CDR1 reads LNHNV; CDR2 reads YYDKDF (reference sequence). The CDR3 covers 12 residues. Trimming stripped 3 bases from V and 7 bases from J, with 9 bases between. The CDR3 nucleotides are TGTGCCACCAGCAGGTTGGACGGTGGCTACACCTTC. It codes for CATSRLDGGYTF.

CDR3 in amino acids: CASSIEGGSGADTQYF. CDR3 bases: TGTGCCAGTAGTATAGAGGGCGGGAGTGGCGCAGATACGCAGTATTTT. The V gene is TRBV19, the J gene TRBJ2-3, with 7 bases that match TRBD2. CDR1 is LNHDA and CDR2 is SQIVND in the germline V gene (reference sequence). This CDR3 spans 16 amino acids. J was trimmed by 4 bases and V by 0 bases; bases with no gene match: 7.

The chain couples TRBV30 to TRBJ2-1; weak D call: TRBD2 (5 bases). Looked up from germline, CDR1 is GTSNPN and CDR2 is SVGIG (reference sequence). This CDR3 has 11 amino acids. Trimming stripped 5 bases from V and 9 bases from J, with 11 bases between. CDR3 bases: TGTGCCTGGGGGCCCCGGGGTGAGCAGTTCTTC. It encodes CAWGPRGEQFF.

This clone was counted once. The CDR3 protein is CASIGRAGYEQYF. CDR3 bases: TGTGCCAGCATTGGGAGGGCGGGCTACGAGCAGTACTTC. The rearrangement uses TRBV6-5 and TRBJ2-7; TRBD2 matches at 7 bases. V lost 7 bases and J lost 3; bases outside the gene matches: 6. CDR3 length: 13 amino acids. Germline V CDR1 and CDR2: MNHEY, SVGAGI.

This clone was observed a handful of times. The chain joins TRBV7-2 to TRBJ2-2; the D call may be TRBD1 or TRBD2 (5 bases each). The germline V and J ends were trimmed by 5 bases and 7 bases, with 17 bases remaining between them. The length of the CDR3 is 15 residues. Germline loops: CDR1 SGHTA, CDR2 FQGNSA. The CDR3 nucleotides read TGTGCCAGCAGCGTAGAGAGGGGTTTCGGCGGGGAGCTGTTTTTT. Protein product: CASSVERGFGGELFF. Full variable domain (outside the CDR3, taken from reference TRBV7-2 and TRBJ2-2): GAGVSQSPSNKVTEKGKDVELRCDPISGHTALYWYRQSLGQGLEFLIYFQGNSAPDKSGLPSDRFSAERTGGSVSTLTIQRTQQEDSAVYLCASSVERGFGGELFFGEGSRLTVL.

CDR3 in amino acids: CSVERGTGGGNIQYF. The DNA for the CDR3 is TGCAGCGTTGAGCGGGGCACAGGGGGCGGAAACATTCAGTACTTC. The gene calls are TRBV29-1 and TRBJ2-4, with 9 bases matching TRBD1. This CDR3 contains 15 residues. Germline CDR1 reads SQVTM; CDR2 reads ANQGSEA. V lost 3 bases to trimming and J lost 6 bases; unmatched junction nucleotides: 9.

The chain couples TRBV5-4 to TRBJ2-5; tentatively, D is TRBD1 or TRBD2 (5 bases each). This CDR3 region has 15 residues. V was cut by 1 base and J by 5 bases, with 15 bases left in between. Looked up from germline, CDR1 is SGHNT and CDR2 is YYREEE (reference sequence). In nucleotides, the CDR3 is TGTGCCAGCAGCTTGACCGGGGCGACCAAGGAGACCCAGTACTTC. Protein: CASSLTGATKETQYF.

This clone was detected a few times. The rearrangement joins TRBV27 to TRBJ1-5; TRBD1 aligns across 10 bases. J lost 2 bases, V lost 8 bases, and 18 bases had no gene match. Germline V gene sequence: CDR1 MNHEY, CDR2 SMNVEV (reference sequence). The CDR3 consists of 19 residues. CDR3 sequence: CASPSLRDRGCGGNQPQHF. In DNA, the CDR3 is TGTGCCAGCCCTTCCCTCCGGGACAGGGGATGTGGTGGCAATCAGCCCCAGCATTTT.

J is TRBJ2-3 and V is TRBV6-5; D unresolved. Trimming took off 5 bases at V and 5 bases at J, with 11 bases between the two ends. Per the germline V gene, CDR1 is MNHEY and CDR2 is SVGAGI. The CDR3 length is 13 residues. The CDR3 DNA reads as TGTGCCAGCAGTCGATCTAGGATAGATACGCAGTATTTT. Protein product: CASSRSRIDTQYF.

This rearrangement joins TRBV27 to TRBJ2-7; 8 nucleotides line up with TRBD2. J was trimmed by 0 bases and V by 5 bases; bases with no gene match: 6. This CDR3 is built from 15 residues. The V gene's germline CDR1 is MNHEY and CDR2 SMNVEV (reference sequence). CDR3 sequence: CASSRESGSSYEQYF. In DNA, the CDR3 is TGTGCCAGCAGTAGGGAGAGCGGGAGCTCCTACGAGCAGTACTTC.

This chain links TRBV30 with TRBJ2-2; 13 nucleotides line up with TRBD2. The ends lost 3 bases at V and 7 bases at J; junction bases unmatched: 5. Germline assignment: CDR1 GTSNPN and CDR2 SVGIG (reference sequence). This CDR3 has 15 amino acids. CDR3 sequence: CAWRGLAGLSGELFF. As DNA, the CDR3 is TGTGCCTGGAGGGGACTAGCGGGATTGAGCGGGGAGCTGTTTTTT.

CDR3 sequence: CASSPLKGARTQYF. The CDR3 DNA sequence: TGTGCCAGCAGCCCACTCAAGGGAGCGAGGACCCAGTACTTC. The rearrangement links TRBV5-6 to TRBJ2-5; tentatively, D is TRBD2 (5 bases). CDR1 is SGHDT, CDR2 YYEEEE, per germline. The CDR3 is 14 amino acids. V gave up 4 bases and J gave up 7 bases, with 17 bases separating them.

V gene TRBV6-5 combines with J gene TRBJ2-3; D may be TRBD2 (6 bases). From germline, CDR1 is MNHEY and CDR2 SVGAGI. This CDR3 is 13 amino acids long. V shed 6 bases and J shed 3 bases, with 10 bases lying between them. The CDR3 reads CASRWDFTDTQYF. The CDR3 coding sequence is TGTGCCAGCAGATGGGACTTTACAGATACGCAGTATTTT.

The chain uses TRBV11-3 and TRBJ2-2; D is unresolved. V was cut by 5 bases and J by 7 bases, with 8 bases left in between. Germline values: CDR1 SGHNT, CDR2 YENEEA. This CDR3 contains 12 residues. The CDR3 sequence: CASSSPGGELFF. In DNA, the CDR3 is TGTGCCAGCAGCAGCCCGGGCGGGGAGCTGTTTTTT. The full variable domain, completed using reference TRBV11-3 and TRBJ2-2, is EAGVVQSPRYKIIEKKQPVAFWCNPISGHNTLYWYLQNLGQGPELLIRYENEEAVDDSQLPKDRFSAERLKGVDSTLKIQPAELGDSAVYLCASSSPGGELFFGEGSRLTVL.